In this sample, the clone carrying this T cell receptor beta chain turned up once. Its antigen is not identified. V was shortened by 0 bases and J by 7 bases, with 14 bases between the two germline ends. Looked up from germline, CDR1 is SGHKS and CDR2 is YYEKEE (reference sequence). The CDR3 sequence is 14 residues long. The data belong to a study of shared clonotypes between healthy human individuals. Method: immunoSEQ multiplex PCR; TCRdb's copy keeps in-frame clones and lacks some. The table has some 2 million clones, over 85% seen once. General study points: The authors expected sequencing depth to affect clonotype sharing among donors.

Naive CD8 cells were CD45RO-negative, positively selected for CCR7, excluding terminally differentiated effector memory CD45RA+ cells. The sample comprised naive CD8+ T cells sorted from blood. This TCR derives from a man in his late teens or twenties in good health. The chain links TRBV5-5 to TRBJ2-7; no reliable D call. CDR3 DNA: TGTGCCAGCAGCTTGGACATGAACTTCGGTGAGCAGTACTTC. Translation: CASSLDMNFGEQYF. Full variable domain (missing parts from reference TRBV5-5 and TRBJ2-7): DAGVTQSPTHLIKTRGQQVTLRCSPISGHKSVSWYQQVLGQGPQFIFQYYEKEERGRGNFPDRFSARQFPNYSSELNVNALLLGDSALYLCASSLDMNFGEQYFGPGTRLTVT.